The 24 T cell receptor beta chains reported below all come from one sample, sequenced in a study of OX40 agonist ivuxolimab in advanced cancers. Method: immunoSEQ multiplex PCR; TCRdb's copy keeps in-frame clones and lacks some. The sample records 25,000 to 35,000 clones, 86% being singletons. Here the sequenced sample was CD4+ or CD8+ T cells sorted from blood, taken in a trial of the OX40 agonist ivuxolimab. These receptors all come from an adult with an advanced solid tumor such as melanoma, head and neck, liver or kidney cancer.

The rearrangement links TRBV5-1 to TRBJ2-1; D not certain. The CDR3 consists of 15 residues. The V end was cut by 1 base, the J end by 3 bases, with 11 bases between. The germline V gene has CDR1 SGHRS and CDR2 YFSETQ. The CDR3 reads CASSLNEAFYNEQFF. Written as DNA, the CDR3 is TGCGCCAGCAGCTTGAACGAGGCCTTCTACAATGAGCAGTTCTTC. Drawing the rest from reference TRBV5-1 and TRBJ2-1, the complete variable domain is KAGVTQTPRYLIKTRGQQVTLSCSPISGHRSVSWYQQTPGQGLQFLFEYFSETQRNKGNFPGRFSGRQFSNSRSEMNVSTLELGDSALYLCASSLNEAFYNEQFFGPGTRLTVL.

J is TRBJ2-7 and V is TRBV7-8, with no clear D. Germline CDR1 reads SGHVS; CDR2 reads FQNEAQ. This CDR3 is 13 amino acids long. V lost 1 base, J lost 2 bases, and 6 bases lay in between. The CDR3 loop is CASSLGGPYEQYF. CDR3 DNA: TGTGCCAGCAGCTTAGGTGGCCCCTACGAGCAGTACTTC.

In nucleotides, the CDR3 is TGTGCCAGCAGTTCAAGAGGGGCTTCACGCTCCTACGAGCAGTACTTC. It encodes CASSSRGASRSYEQYF. The chain has TRBV5-5 and TRBJ2-7; D may correspond to TRBD1 or TRBD2 (5 bases each). Per germline, CDR1 SGHKS and CDR2 YYEKEE (reference sequence). This CDR3 region has 16 residues. V gave up 5 bases and J gave up 0 bases, with 18 bases separating them.

The gene calls are TRBV28 and TRBJ2-1, with TRBD1 matching over 11 bases. Trimming at V came to 6 bases and at J to 8 bases, leaving 9 bases not matched to a gene. CDR1 MDHEN and CDR2 SYDVKM come from the germline V gene. This CDR3 region has 15 residues. The chain's CDR3 is CASRIGQGAVYEQFF. CDR3 bases: TGTGCCAGCAGGATAGGACAGGGGGCTGTCTATGAGCAGTTCTTC. The full variable domain, completed using reference TRBV28 and TRBJ2-1, is DVKVTQSSRYLVKRTGEKVFLECVQDMDHENMFWYRQDPGLGLRLIYFSYDVKMKEKGDIPEGYSVSREKKERFSLILESASTNQTSMYLCASRIGQGAVYEQFFGPGTRLTVL.

CDR3 in DNA: TGCGCCAGCAGCCAGGTCCAATCCGACAGCTACGAGCAGTACTTC. This translates into CASSQVQSDSYEQYF. The chain uses TRBV4-1 and TRBJ2-5, with D possibly matching TRBD1 (5 bases). The J call is doubtful: the DNA matches TRBJ2-7 better. In germline, CDR1 is MGHRA, CDR2 YSYEKL. The CDR3 consists of 15 residues.

J is TRBJ2-5 and V is TRBV27; D is undetermined. CDR3 length: 19 residues. Deletions cut 4 bases from V and 5 bases from J, with 29 bases between. Germline loops: CDR1 MNHEY, CDR2 SMNVEV (reference sequence). The CDR3 reads CASSSRPPSDQNEWETQYF. CDR3 coding DNA: TGTGCCAGCAGTTCACGACCTCCTTCGGACCAAAACGAATGGGAGACCCAGTACTTC.

This chain uses TRBV5-6 with TRBJ2-7, with 9 positions matching TRBD1. The V gene end was trimmed by 2 bases and the J gene end by 3 bases; junction bases not matched to a gene: 12. The CDR3 length is 17 residues. Germline V CDR1 and CDR2: SGHDT, YYEEEE. The CDR3 is CASSFLRQGTGFYEQYF. The CDR3 DNA reads TGTGCCAGCAGCTTCCTGCGCCAGGGGACAGGGTTCTACGAGCAGTACTTC.

By sample fraction, this clone is medium-sized. The chain has TRBV4-1 and TRBJ1-4, with D maybe TRBD1 (5 bases). Trimming removed 1 base at V and 5 bases at J, with 17 bases between. The germline CDR1 and CDR2 sequences are MGHRA and YSYEKL. This CDR3 comprises 17 residues. CDR3 residues: CASSQVAITGPNEKLFF. In DNA form, the CDR3 reads TGCGCCAGCAGCCAAGTGGCAATCACAGGTCCGAATGAAAAACTGTTTTTT.

The genes are TRBV7-6 and TRBJ2-7, with D possibly matching TRBD1 (6 bases). Trimming shortened V by 4 bases and J by 4 bases, and 23 bases separated the two germline ends. The CDR3 consists of 17 residues. Per the germline V gene, CDR1 is SGHVS and CDR2 is FNYEAQ. The CDR3 region has the DNA TGTGCCAGCAGCTCCTCGCCATCAGGGGTTGGGGCTTACGAGCAGTACTTC. This translates into CASSSSPSGVGAYEQYF.

The chain carries TRBV28 and TRBJ2-7; tentatively, D is TRBD1 or TRBD2 (5 bases each). Germline V gene data show CDR1 as MDHEN and CDR2 as SYDVKM. Trimming left V 5 bases short and J 13 bases short, with 18 bases between. CDR3 length equals 12 residues. This CDR3 is CASSAPRGRNYF. For the CDR3, the DNA is TGTGCCAGCAGTGCTCCACGGGGACGTAATTACTTC. Together with reference TRBV28 and TRBJ2-7, the CDR3 gives the full variable domain: DVKVTQSSRYLVKRTGEKVFLECVQDMDHENMFWYRQDPGLGLRLIYFSYDVKMKEKGDIPEGYSVSREKKERFSLILESASTNQTSMYLCASSAPRGRNYFGPGTRLTVT.

The V and J genes are TRBV9 and TRBJ2-5, with 13 nucleotides matching TRBD2. The germline V gene has CDR1 SGDLS and CDR2 YYNGEE. The junction had 4 bases not matched to a gene; V was cut back by 6 bases and J by 5 bases. The CDR3 length is 14 residues. The chain's CDR3 is CASTTGLAGETQYF. The CDR3 DNA reads TGTGCCAGCACCACGGGACTAGCGGGGGAGACCCAGTACTTC. The full variable domain, completed using reference TRBV9 and TRBJ2-5, is DSGVTQTPKHLITATGQRVTLRCSPRSGDLSVYWYQQSLDQGLQFLIQYYNGEERAKGNILERFSAQQFPDLHSELNLSSLELGDSALYFCASTTGLAGETQYFGPGTRLLVL.

By sample share, this clone is medium-sized. The rearrangement links TRBV9 to TRBJ1-1; D gene unclear. Trimming left V 3 bases short and J 1 base short, with 10 bases between. The CDR3 totals 14 residues. CDR1 SGDLS and CDR2 YYNGEE come from the germline V gene. CDR3: CASSDGNPNTEAFF. CDR3 bases: TGTGCCAGCAGCGACGGAAATCCGAACACTGAAGCTTTCTTT.

The chain's CDR3 is CASSYPDRDIYEQYF. The CDR3 coding sequence is TGTGCCAGCAGCTACCCGGACAGGGACATCTACGAGCAGTACTTC. The J gene is TRBJ2-7, the V gene TRBV7-9; TRBD1 agrees at 8 bases. With V trimmed by 4 bases and J by 3 bases, 8 bases remained unmatched. Looked up from germline, CDR1 is SEHNR and CDR2 is FQNEAQ (reference sequence). There are 15 residues in the CDR3. Complete variable domain (other parts from reference TRBV7-9 and TRBJ2-7): DTGVSQNPRHKITKRGQNVTFRCDPISEHNRLYWYRQTLGQGPEFLTYFQNEAQLEKSRLLSDRFSAERPKGSFSTLEIQRTEQGDSAMYLCASSYPDRDIYEQYFGPGTRLTVT.

V is TRBV27 and J is TRBJ1-1, with D possibly being TRBD1 (5 bases). The CDR3 runs to 15 residues. V was clipped by 7 bases and J by 2 bases, with 17 bases between them. Germline CDR1 MNHEY, CDR2 SMNVEV (reference sequence). The CDR3 protein is CASKLRQISNTEAFF. The CDR3 DNA reads as TGTGCCAGCAAATTGAGACAGATTAGTAACACTGAAGCTTTCTTT.

The V call is TRBV5-6, the J call TRBJ2-1; 9 nucleotides line up with TRBD2. J was trimmed by 4 bases and V by 0 bases; bases with no gene match: 14. The CDR3 is 19 amino acids. The germline V gene encodes CDR1 SGHDT and CDR2 YYEEEE. The chain's CDR3 is CASSLETSGLGWAYNEQFF. CDR3 coding DNA: TGTGCCAGCAGCTTGGAGACTAGCGGCCTGGGATGGGCGTACAATGAGCAGTTCTTC.

The rearrangement joins TRBV5-4 to TRBJ1-2; D perhaps matches TRBD1 (6 bases). This CDR3 contains 12 residues. Germline values: CDR1 SGHNT, CDR2 YYREEE (reference sequence). V was cut by 3 bases and J by 8 bases, with 11 bases left in between. The CDR3 DNA follows: TGTGCCAGCAGCTCCGGGACACCCGGCTACACCTTC. It encodes CASSSGTPGYTF. The full variable domain, in which reference TRBV5-4 and TRBJ1-2 provide the parts outside the CDR3, is ETGVTQSPTHLIKTRGQQVTLRCSSQSGHNTVSWYQQALGQGPQFIFQYYREEENGRGNFPPRFSGLQFPNYSSELNVNALELDDSALYLCASSSGTPGYTFGSGTRLTVV.

The chain carries TRBV11-2 and TRBJ1-1; a weak D match, TRBD1 (5 bases). The CDR3 contains 13 residues. Germline lookup yields CDR1 SGHAT and CDR2 FQNNGV. The V end was cut by 7 bases, the J end by 4 bases, with 13 bases between. CDR3 bases: TGTGCCAGCACCCGAAGGGGAGCCACTGAAGCTTTCTTT. Protein: CASTRRGATEAFF.

V usage is TRBV4-1 and J usage is TRBJ1-4, with 7 bases matching TRBD1. The V gene's germline CDR1 is MGHRA and CDR2 YSYEKL. The CDR3 is made up of 14 amino acids. V dropped 8 bases and J dropped 0; count of bases not matched to a gene: 3. In DNA form, the CDR3 reads TGCGCCAGCGGACAGGAGACAACTAATGAAAAACTGTTTTTT. It is translated as CASGQETTNEKLFF.

The gene calls are TRBV5-1 and TRBJ2-7; possibly TRBD2 for D (6 bases). V gave up 2 bases and J gave up 7 bases, with 16 bases separating them. The CDR3 is 14 residues long. Germline CDR1 SGHRS, CDR2 YFSETQ. The CDR3 DNA reads as TGCGCCAGCAGCTTTGCGGGACCTCCGGGGGAGCAGTACTTC. This codes for CASSFAGPPGEQYF.

The CDR3 region is CASSTDSNGNQPQHF. CDR3 bases: TGTGCCAGTAGTACCGACAGCAACGGCAATCAGCCCCAGCATTTT. The V gene is TRBV19, the J gene TRBJ1-5; the D gene is possibly TRBD1 (5 bases). CDR3 length: 15 amino acids. Trimming pared 4 bases from V and 2 bases from J, leaving 12 bases between. The germline CDR1 and CDR2 sequences are LNHDA and SQIVND (reference sequence).

This chain links TRBV29-1 with TRBJ2-1, with a possible D match to TRBD2 (6 bases). The CDR3 length is 14 residues. CDR1 is SQVTM, CDR2 ANQGSEA, per germline. Trimming took off 7 bases at V and 8 bases at J, with 21 bases between the two ends. CDR3 coding DNA: TGCAGCGGCCGGGAGCTTAAAGGTCGGGATGAGCAGTTCTTC. Protein product: CSGRELKGRDEQFF.

CDR3 residues: CAAGGRNTEAFF. The CDR3 DNA reads as TGTGCCGCCGGGGGCAGGAACACTGAAGCTTTCTTT. The chain has TRBV5-4 and TRBJ1-1; D may be TRBD1 (6 bases). This CDR3 is built from 12 residues. Between the trimmed V and J ends, which lost 10 bases and 1 base, there was a span of 11 bases. Germline V gives CDR1 SGHNT, CDR2 YYREEE (reference sequence).

The rearrangement joins TRBV10-3 to TRBJ2-7, with unresolved D. Looked up from germline, CDR1 is ENHRY and CDR2 is SYGVKD. The CDR3 extends over 14 amino acids. With 3 bases removed from V and 1 base from J, the gap between germline ends came to 10 bases. The CDR3 spells CAISEIPDSYEQYF. CDR3 sequence (DNA): TGTGCCATCAGTGAAATCCCAGATTCCTACGAGCAGTACTTC.

The chain employs TRBV6-1 and TRBJ1-5; D gene uncertain. Germline loops: CDR1 MNHNS, CDR2 SASEGT. This CDR3 spans 13 amino acids. Trimming stripped 8 bases from V and 0 bases from J, with 8 bases between. The DNA for the CDR3 is TGTGCCAGCTCTCCGCATAGCAATCAGCCCCAGCATTTT. Translation: CASSPHSNQPQHF.